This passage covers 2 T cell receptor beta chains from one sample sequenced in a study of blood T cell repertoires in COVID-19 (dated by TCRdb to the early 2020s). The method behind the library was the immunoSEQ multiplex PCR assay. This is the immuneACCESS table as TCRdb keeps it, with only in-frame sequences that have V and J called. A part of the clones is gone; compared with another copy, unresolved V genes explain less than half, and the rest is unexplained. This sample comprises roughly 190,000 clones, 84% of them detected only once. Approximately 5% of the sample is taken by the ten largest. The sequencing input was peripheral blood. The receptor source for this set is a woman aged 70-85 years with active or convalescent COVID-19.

The CDR3, as DNA: TGTGCCAGCAGCCAAGCCGACGGCGGGCTAGCGGGAGCTCCCGGGGAGCTGTTTTTT. Translation gives CASSQADGGLAGAPGELFF. V and J are TRBV4-2 and TRBJ2-2; 10 positions match TRBD2. Trimming at V came to 1 base and at J to 6 bases, leaving 14 bases not matched to a gene. The germline V gene has CDR1 LGHNA and CDR2 YNFKEQ. This CDR3 is built from 19 residues.

The CDR3 DNA is TGTGCCAGCAGTGAAGCACTAGCGGGAGGACTCGAGCAGTACTTC. This sequence encodes CASSEALAGGLEQYF. This sequence joins TRBV6-1 and TRBJ2-7; 12 nucleotides align to TRBD2. Losses at the gene ends were 0 bases for V and 6 bases for J; bases not matched to a gene: 3. CDR3 size: 15 residues. CDR1 and CDR2 (germline): MNHNS, SASEGT.